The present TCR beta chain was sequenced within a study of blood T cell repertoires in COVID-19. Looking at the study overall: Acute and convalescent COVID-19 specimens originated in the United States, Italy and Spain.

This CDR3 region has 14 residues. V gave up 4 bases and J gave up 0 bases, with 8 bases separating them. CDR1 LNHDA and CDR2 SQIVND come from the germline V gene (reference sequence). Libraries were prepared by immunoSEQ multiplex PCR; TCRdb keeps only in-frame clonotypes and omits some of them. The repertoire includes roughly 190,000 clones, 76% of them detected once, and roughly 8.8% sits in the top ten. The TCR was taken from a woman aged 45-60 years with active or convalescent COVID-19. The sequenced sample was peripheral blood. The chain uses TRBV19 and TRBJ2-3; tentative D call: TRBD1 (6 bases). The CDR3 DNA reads TGTGCCAGTAGTAACAGGGCTAGCACAGATACGCAGTATTTT. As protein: CASSNRASTDTQYF.